The entry below describes one T cell receptor (beta chain). The CDR3 covers 14 residues. Trimming removed 7 bases at V and 0 bases at J, with 7 bases between. Per germline, CDR1 SNHLY and CDR2 FYNNEI. This record belongs to a study of blood T cell repertoires in COVID-19. Study summary: Specimens from acute and convalescent COVID-19 originated in the United States, Italy and Spain. Nucleic acid was either cDNA or gDNA, and it came from T cells, B-cell-depleted T cells, or PBMCs.

Original methodology: Amplifying reference gene primers gave estimates of nucleated cell counts. Data came from immunoSEQ multiplex PCR; TCRdb stores just in-frame clones and leaves some out. V, J and clone size reflect that table, while D and trimming were determined from the DNA. The table shows roughly 40,000 clones, with roughly 86% occurring only once. The chain links TRBV2 to TRBJ2-6; D remains unclear. Sequences were obtained from peripheral blood. The clonotype comes from a man aged 65-85 years with acute or convalescent COVID-19. This CDR3 reads CASNRDSGANVLTF. The CDR3 DNA is TGTGCCAGCAACCGAGACTCTGGGGCCAACGTCCTGACTTTC.